These 10 T cell receptor beta chains were sequenced from one sample in a study of shared clonotypes between healthy human individuals. The assay was immunoSEQ multiplex PCR, and TCRdb's table has in-frame clones only and misses some. The table shows roughly 500,000 clones, with approximately 94% occurring only once. The sequenced sample consisted of naive CD4+ T cells sorted from blood. Subset denoted: CD45RA+ positively selected. Receptors originate from a woman aged 25 to 39 in good health.

This chain links TRBV28 with TRBJ1-1, with D unclear. CDR3 length: 12 amino acids. V was clipped by 7 bases and J by 2 bases, with 8 bases between them. From germline, CDR1 is MDHEN and CDR2 SYDVKM. The CDR3 region has the DNA TGTGCCAGCAAACAAAGAAACACTGAAGCTTTCTTT. It encodes CASKQRNTEAFF.

The chain couples TRBV5-1 to TRBJ2-2; 13 nucleotides align to TRBD2. The J segment lost 4 bases and the V segment lost 1 base, leaving 7 bases of the junction unmatched. The CDR3 consists of 18 residues. Looked up from germline, CDR1 is SGHRS and CDR2 is YFSETQ. CDR3 in amino acids: CASSLQRTSGRATGELFF. CDR3 sequence (DNA): TGCGCCAGCAGCTTGCAACGAACTAGCGGGAGGGCCACCGGGGAGCTGTTTTTT.

J is TRBJ2-3 and V is TRBV7-2; D remains ambiguous. The germline CDR1 and CDR2 sequences are SGHTA and FQGNSA. Trimming removed 3 bases from V and 4 bases from J, with 8 bases in between. There are 13 residues in the CDR3. The CDR3 loop is CASSFSPPDTQYF. The CDR3 bases are TGTGCCAGCAGCTTTTCCCCCCCAGATACGCAGTATTTT.

The rearrangement links TRBV5-1 to TRBJ1-2; a weak D match, TRBD1 (5 bases). V was pared by 4 bases and J by 6 bases, with 19 bases between. This CDR3 is built from 15 residues. CDR1 and CDR2 from the germline V gene are SGHRS and YFSETQ. For the CDR3, the DNA is TGCGCCAGCAGCGACGGACACGCAGCCGGGGATGGCTACACCTTC. Translating it yields CASSDGHAAGDGYTF.

The chain joins TRBV11-2 to TRBJ2-5, with 9 bases identical to TRBD1. Germline CDR1 SGHAT, CDR2 FQNNGV. V gave up 3 bases and J gave up 4 bases; unmatched junction bases: 3. The CDR3 covers 14 residues. The CDR3 sequence: CASSFGTGSETQYF. CDR3 coding DNA: TGTGCCAGCAGCTTCGGGACAGGGTCAGAGACCCAGTACTTC.

This chain connects TRBV6-4 to TRBJ1-2; 12 nucleotides line up with TRBD1. The CDR3 runs 15 residues. Germline V gives CDR1 MRHNA, CDR2 SNTAGT. Losses at the gene ends were 3 bases for V and 6 bases for J; bases not matched to a gene: 5. CDR3 coding DNA: TGTGCCAGCAGTGAAGGGGACAGGGGGCGTAATGGCTACACCTTC. Residues: CASSEGDRGRNGYTF.

This sequence joins TRBV15 and TRBJ1-4, with 8 bases matching TRBD1. The V gene's germline CDR1 is LNHNV and CDR2 YYDKDF (reference sequence). V gave up 4 bases and J gave up 7 bases; unmatched junction bases: 5. The CDR3 covers 14 residues. CDR3 residues: CATSKHRGGEKLFF. CDR3 in DNA: TGTGCCACCAGCAAACACAGGGGGGGTGAAAAACTGTTTTTT.

The V and J genes are TRBV30 and TRBJ2-7, with 9 bases matching TRBD2. CDR1 GTSNPN and CDR2 SVGIG come from the germline V gene (reference sequence). The trim removed 3 bases at V and 5 bases at J, leaving 17 bases unmatched. The CDR3 totals 17 residues. The CDR3 spells CAWRRPYGAGGAHEQYF. The CDR3 nucleotides are TGTGCCTGGAGACGGCCCTACGGCGCGGGAGGGGCCCACGAGCAGTACTTC.

The gene calls are TRBV28 and TRBJ2-7; D might be TRBD1 (5 bases). CDR3 size: 15 residues. Trimming cost V 7 bases and J 5 bases, with 21 bases left between them. CDR1 is MDHEN and CDR2 is SYDVKM in the germline V gene. The CDR3 coding sequence is TGTGCCAGCAACCCACAGGTCCCATGGTCTAACGAGCAGTACTTC. Protein product: CASNPQVPWSNEQYF. The variable domain in full, completed from reference TRBV28 and TRBJ2-7, reads DVKVTQSSRYLVKRTGEKVFLECVQDMDHENMFWYRQDPGLGLRLIYFSYDVKMKEKGDIPEGYSVSREKKERFSLILESASTNQTSMYLCASNPQVPWSNEQYFGPGTRLTVT.

This rearrangement joins TRBV18 to TRBJ2-7; D might be TRBD2 (5 bases). The CDR3 sequence is 14 residues long. Germline CDR1 reads KGHSH; CDR2 reads LQKENI. V lost 6 bases and J 0 bases, leaving 12 bases between the germline ends. The CDR3: CASSQGRTSYEQYF. DNA for the CDR3: TGTGCCAGCTCCCAAGGGAGAACCTCCTACGAGCAGTACTTC.